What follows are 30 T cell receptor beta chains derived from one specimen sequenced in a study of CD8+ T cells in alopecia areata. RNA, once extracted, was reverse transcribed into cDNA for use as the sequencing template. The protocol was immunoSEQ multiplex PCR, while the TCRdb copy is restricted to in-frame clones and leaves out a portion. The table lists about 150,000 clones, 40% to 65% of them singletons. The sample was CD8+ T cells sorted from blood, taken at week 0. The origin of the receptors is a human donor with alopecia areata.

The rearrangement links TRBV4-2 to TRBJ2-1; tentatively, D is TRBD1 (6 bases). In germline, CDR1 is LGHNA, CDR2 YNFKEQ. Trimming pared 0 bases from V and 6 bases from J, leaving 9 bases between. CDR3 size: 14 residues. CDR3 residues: CASSQDRGGNEQFF. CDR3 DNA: TGTGCCAGCAGCCAAGATCGAGGGGGCAATGAGCAGTTCTTC.

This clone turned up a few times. DNA for the CDR3: TGTGCCAGCAGTGAATGGGGAGGGAGTCAGCCCCAGCATTTT. It codes for CASSEWGGSQPQHF. The rearrangement joins TRBV25-1 to TRBJ1-5, with D uncertain. This CDR3 region has 14 residues. Trimming took off 1 base at V and 6 bases at J, with 10 bases between the two ends. Germline lookup yields CDR1 MGHDK and CDR2 SYGVNS.

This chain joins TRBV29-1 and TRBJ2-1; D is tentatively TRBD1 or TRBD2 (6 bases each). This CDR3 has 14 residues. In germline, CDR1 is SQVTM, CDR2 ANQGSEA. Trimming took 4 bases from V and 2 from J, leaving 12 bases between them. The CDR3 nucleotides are TGCAGCGTTGTTAAGGGGGGACCCTACAATGAGCAGTTCTTC. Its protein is CSVVKGGPYNEQFF.

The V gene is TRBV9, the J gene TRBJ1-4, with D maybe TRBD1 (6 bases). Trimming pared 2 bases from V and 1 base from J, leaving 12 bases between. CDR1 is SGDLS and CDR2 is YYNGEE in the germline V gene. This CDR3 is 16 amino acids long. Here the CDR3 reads CASSVGYRETNEKLFF. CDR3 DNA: TGTGCCAGCAGCGTCGGCTACAGGGAAACTAATGAAAAACTGTTTTTT.

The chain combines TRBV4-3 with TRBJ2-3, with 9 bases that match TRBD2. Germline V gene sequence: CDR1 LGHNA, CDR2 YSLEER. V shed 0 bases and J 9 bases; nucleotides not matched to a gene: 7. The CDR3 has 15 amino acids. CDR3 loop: CASSQDWRGGTTQYF. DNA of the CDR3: TGCGCCAGCAGCCAAGATTGGCGGGGGGGCACCACGCAGTATTTT.

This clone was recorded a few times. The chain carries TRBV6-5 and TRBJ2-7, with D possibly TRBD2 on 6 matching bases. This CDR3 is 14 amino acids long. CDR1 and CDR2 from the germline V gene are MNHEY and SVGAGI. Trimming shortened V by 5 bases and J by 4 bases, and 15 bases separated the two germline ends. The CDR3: CASSGWDSKYEQYF. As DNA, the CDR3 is TGTGCCAGCAGTGGTTGGGACTCAAAATACGAGCAGTACTTC.

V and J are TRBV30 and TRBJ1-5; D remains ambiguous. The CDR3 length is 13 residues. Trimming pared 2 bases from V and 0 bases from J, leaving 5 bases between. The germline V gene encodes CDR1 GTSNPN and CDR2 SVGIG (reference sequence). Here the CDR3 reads CAWSLNSNQPQHF. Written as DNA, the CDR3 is TGTGCCTGGAGTTTGAATAGCAATCAGCCCCAGCATTTT.

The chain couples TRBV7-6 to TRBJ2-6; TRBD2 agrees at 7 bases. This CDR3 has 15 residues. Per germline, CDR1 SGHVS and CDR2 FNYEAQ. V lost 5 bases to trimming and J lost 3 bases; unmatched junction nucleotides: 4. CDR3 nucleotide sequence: TGTGCCAGCAGCCCTGGGGGGGTTGGGGCCAACGTCCTGACTTTC. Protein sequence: CASSPGGVGANVLTF. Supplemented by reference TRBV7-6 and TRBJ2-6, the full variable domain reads GAGVSQSPRYKVTKRGQDVALRCDPISGHVSLYWYRQALGQGPEFLTYFNYEAQQDKSGLPNDRFSAERPEGSISTLTIQRTEQRDSAMYRCASSPGGVGANVLTFGAGSRLTVL.

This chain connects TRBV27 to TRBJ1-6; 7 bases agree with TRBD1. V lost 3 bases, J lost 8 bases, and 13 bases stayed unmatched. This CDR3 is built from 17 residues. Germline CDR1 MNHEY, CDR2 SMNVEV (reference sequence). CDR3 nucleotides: TGTGCCAGCAGTTTGTCAACCGGGACAGCTACGGATTCACCCCTCCACTTT. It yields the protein CASSLSTGTATDSPLHF.

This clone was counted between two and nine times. The DNA of the CDR3 is TGTGCCAGCAAGACTCTCTATGGCTACACCTTC. Translating it yields CASKTLYGYTF. The genes are TRBV28 and TRBJ1-2; D is unclear. This CDR3 is 11 amino acids long. V was clipped by 7 bases and J by 4 bases, with 7 bases between them. CDR1 and CDR2 from the germline V gene are MDHEN and SYDVKM.

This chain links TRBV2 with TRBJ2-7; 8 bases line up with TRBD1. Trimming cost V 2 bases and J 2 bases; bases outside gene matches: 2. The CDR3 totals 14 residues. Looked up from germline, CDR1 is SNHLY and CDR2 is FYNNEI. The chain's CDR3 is CASSEPTGAYEQYF. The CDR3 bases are TGTGCCAGCAGTGAACCGACAGGGGCCTACGAGCAGTACTTC.

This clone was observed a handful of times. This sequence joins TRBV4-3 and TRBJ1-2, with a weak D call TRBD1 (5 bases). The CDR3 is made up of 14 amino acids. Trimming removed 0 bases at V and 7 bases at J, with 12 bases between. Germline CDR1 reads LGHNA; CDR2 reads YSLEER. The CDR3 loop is CASSQDGGVVGYTF. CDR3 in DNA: TGCGCCAGCAGCCAAGATGGAGGGGTGGTTGGCTACACCTTC.

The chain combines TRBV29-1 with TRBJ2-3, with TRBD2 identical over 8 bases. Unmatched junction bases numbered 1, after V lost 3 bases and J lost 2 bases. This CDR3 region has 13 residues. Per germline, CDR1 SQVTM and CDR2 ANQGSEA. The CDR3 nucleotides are TGCAGCGTTGACGGGGGGGACACAGATACGCAGTATTTT. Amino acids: CSVDGGDTDTQYF.

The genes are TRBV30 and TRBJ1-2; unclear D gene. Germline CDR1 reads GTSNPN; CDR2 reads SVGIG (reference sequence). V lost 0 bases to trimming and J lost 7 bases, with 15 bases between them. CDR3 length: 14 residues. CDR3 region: CAWSVDGFLGGYTF. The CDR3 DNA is TGTGCCTGGAGTGTGGACGGCTTCTTGGGTGGCTACACCTTC. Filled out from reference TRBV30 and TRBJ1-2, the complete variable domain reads SQTIHQWPATLVQPVGSPLSLECTVEGTSNPNLYWYRQAAGRGLQLLFYSVGIGQISSEVPQNLSASRPQDRQFILSSKKLLLSDSGFYLCAWSVDGFLGGYTFGSGTRLTVV.

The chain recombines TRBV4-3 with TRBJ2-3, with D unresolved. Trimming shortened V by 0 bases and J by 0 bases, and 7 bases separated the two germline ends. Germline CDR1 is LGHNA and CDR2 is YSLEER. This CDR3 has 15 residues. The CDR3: CASSQDKQSTDTQYF. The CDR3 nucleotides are TGCGCCAGCAGCCAAGATAAACAGAGCACAGATACGCAGTATTTT.

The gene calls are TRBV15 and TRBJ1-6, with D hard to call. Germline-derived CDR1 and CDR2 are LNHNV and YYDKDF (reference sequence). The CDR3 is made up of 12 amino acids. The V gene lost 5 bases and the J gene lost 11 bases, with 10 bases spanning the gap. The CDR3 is CATSGEMAPLHF. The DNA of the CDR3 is TGTGCCACCAGCGGGGAGATGGCACCCCTCCACTTT. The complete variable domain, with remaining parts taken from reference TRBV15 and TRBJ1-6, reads DAMVIQNPRYQVTQFGKPVTLSCSQTLNHNVMYWYQQKSSQAPKLLFHYYDKDFNNEADTPDNFQSRRPNTSFCFLDIRSPGLGDTAMYLCATSGEMAPLHFGNGTRLTVT.

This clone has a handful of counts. The CDR3 DNA reads as TGTGCCAGCTCGGACAACTCCTACGAGCAGTACTTC. Residues: CASSDNSYEQYF. The chain links TRBV13 to TRBJ2-7; perhaps TRBD1 as D (5 bases). Germline V lookup: CDR1 PRHDT, CDR2 FYEKMQ (reference sequence). Between the trimmed V and J ends, which lost 8 bases and 0 bases, there was a span of 8 bases. The CDR3 is made up of 12 amino acids.

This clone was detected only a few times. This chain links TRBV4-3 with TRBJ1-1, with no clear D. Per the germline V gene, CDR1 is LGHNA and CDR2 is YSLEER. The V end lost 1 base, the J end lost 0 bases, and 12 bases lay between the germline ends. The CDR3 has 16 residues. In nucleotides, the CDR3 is TGCGCCAGCAGCCAAGGGCTTGAATTAATGAACACTGAAGCTTTCTTT. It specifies CASSQGLELMNTEAFF.

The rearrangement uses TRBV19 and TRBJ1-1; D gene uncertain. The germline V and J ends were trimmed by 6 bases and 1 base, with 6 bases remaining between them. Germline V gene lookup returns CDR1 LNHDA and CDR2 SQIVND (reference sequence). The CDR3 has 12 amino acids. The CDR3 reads CASREGNTEAFF. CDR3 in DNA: TGTGCCAGTAGGGAGGGGAACACTGAAGCTTTCTTT.

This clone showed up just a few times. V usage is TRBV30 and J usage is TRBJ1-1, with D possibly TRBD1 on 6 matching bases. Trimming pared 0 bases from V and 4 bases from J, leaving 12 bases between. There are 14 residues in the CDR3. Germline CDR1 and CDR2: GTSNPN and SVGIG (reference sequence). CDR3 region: CAWSVWGLGTEAFF. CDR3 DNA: TGTGCCTGGAGTGTATGGGGGCTGGGCACTGAAGCTTTCTTT.

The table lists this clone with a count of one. The CDR3 region is CARTGLSYNEQFF. CDR3 sequence (DNA): TGTGCCAGGACGGGACTCTCCTACAATGAGCAGTTCTTC. The chain links TRBV30 to TRBJ2-1; D might be TRBD2 (6 bases). Trimming took 8 bases from V and 0 from J, leaving 11 bases between them. Germline CDR1 and CDR2: GTSNPN and SVGIG (reference sequence). The CDR3 is made up of 13 amino acids.

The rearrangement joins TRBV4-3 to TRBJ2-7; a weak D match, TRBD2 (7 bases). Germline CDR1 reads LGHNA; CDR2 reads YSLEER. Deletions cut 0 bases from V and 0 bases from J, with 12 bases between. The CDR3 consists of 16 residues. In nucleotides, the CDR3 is TGCGCCAGCAGCCAAGATCAGGCGGGGGCCTCCTACGAGCAGTACTTC. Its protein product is CASSQDQAGASYEQYF.

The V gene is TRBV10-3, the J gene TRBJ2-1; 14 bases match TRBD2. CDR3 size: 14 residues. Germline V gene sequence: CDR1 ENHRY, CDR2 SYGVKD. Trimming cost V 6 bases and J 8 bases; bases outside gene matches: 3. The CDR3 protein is CAISSTSGGDEQFF. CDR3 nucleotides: TGTGCCATCAGCTCGACTAGCGGGGGGGATGAGCAGTTCTTC.

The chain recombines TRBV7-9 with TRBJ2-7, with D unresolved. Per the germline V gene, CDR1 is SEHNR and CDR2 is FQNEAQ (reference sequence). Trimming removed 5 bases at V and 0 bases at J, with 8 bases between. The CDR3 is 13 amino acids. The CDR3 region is CASSRTGSYEQYF. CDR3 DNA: TGTGCCAGCAGCCGGACGGGCTCCTACGAGCAGTACTTC.

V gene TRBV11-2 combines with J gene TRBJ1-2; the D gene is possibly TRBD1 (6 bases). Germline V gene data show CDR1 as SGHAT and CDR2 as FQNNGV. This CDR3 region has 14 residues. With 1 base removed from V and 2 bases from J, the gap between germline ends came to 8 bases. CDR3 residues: CASSLAGDNYGYTF. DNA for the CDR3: TGTGCCAGCAGCTTAGCAGGGGACAACTATGGCTACACCTTC.

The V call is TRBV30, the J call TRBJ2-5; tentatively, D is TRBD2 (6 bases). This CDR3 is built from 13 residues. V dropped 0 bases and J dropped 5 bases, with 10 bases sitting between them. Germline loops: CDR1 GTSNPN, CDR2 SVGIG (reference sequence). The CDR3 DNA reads TGTGCCTGGAGTGTATCTGGGGGGGAGACCCAGTACTTC. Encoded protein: CAWSVSGGETQYF.

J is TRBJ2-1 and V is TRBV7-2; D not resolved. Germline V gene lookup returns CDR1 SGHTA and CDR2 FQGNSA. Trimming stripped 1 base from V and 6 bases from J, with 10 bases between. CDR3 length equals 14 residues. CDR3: CASSLGLGINEQFF. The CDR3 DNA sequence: TGTGCCAGCAGCTTAGGTTTGGGTATCAATGAGCAGTTCTTC.

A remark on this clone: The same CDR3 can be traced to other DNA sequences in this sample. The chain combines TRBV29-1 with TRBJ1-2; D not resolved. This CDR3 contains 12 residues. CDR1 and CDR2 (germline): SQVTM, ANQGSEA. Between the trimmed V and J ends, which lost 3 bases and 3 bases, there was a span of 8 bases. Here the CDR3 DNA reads TGCAGCGTTGAGGGAGGTGACTATGGCTACACCTTC. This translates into CSVEGGDYGYTF.

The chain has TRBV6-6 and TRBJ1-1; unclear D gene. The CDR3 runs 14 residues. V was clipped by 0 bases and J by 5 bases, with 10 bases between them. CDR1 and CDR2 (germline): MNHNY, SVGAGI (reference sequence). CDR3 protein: CASSYSGGGTEAFF. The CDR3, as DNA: TGTGCCAGCAGTTACTCCGGAGGAGGAACTGAAGCTTTCTTT.

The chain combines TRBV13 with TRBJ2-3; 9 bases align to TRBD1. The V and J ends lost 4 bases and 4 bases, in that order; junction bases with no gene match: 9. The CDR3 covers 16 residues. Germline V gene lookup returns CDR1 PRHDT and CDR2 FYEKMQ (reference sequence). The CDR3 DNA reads TGTGCCAGCAGCTCCCGGTCACAGGGGGCATCAGATACGCAGTATTTT. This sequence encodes CASSSRSQGASDTQYF.